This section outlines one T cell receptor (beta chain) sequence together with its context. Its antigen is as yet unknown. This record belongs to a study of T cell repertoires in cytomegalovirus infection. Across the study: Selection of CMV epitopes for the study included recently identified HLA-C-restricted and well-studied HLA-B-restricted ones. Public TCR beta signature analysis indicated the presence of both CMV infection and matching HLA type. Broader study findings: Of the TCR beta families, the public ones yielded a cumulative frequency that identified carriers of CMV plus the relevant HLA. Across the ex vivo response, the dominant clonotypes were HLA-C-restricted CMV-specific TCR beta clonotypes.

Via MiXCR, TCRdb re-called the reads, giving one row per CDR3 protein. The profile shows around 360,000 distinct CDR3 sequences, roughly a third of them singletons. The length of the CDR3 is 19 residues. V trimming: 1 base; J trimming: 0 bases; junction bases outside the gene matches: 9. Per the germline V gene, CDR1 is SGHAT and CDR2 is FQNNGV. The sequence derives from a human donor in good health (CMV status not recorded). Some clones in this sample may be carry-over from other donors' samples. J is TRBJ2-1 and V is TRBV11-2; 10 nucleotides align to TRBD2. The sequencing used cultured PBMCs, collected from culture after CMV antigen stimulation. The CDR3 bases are TGTGCCAGCAGCTTAGTAGTCTCGGCTAGCGGGAGCTCCTACAATGAGCAGTTCTTC. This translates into CASSLVVSASGSSYNEQFF.